This record covers a single T cell receptor beta chain. The antigen is not known. Generated by immunoSEQ multiplex PCR, the TCRdb table keeps only in-frame clones and is missing some. The top ten hold approximately 1.5% of the sample, which has over a million clones, approximately 76% seen once. The sample comes from a study of shared clonotypes between healthy human individuals. Investigators divided CD4+ cells into CD45RA+ naive and CD45RA-negative memory subsets. Overall study results and limits: Non-shared clonotypes showed lower generation probabilities than clonotypes common to all four donors.

Sequencing used memory CD4+ T cells sorted from blood. Subset in this sample: CD45RA-negative fraction. The receptor was derived from a man in his late teens or twenties in good health.

The DNA of the CDR3 is TGTGCCAGCAGCCAAGGGTCAGCGCTTAGCACAGATACGCAGTATTTT. It translates to CASSQGSALSTDTQYF. The chain links TRBV4-2 to TRBJ2-3; D call uncertain. This CDR3 is built from 16 residues. Deletions cut 1 base from V and 0 bases from J, with 11 bases between. Germline V gives CDR1 LGHNA, CDR2 YNFKEQ.